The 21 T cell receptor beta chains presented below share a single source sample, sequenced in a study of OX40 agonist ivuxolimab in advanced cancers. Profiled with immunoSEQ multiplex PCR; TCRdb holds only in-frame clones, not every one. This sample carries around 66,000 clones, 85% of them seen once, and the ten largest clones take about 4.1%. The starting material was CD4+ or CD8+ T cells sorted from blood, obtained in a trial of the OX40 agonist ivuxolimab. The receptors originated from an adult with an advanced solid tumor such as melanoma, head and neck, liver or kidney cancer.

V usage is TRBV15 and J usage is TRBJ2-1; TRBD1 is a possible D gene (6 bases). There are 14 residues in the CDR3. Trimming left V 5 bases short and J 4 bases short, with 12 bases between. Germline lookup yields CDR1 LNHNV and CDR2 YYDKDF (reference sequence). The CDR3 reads CATSGTDSYNEQFF. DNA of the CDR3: TGTGCCACCAGCGGAACGGACAGTTACAATGAGCAGTTCTTC.

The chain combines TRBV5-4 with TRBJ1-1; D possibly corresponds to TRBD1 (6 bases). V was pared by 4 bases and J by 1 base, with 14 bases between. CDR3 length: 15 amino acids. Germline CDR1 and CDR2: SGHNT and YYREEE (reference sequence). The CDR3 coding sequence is TGTGCCAGCAGCCTGCCCGGGACACCGAACACTGAAGCTTTCTTT. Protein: CASSLPGTPNTEAFF.

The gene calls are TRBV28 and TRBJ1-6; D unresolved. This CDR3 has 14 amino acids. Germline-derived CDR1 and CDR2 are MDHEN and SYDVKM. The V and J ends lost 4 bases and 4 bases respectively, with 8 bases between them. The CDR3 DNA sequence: TGTGCCAGCAGTTACGGACGGTATAATTCACCCCTCCACTTT. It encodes CASSYGRYNSPLHF.

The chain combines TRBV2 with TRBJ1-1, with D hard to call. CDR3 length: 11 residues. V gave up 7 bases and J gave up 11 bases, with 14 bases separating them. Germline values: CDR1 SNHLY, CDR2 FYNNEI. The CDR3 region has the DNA TGTGCCAGCATTAACGGGGAAAAGGCTTTCTTT. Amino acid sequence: CASINGEKAFF.

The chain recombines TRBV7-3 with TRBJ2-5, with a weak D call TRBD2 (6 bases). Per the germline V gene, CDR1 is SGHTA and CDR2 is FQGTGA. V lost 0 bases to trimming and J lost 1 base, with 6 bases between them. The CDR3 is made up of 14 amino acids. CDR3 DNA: TGTGCCAGCAGCTTAACGGGGGGCCAAGAGACCCAGTACTTC. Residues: CASSLTGGQETQYF.

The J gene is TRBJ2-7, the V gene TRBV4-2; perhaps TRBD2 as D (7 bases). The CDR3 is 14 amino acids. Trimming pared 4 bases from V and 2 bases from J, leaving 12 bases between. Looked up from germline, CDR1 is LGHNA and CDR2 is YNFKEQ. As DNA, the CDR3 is TGTGCCAGCAGCCCCCAAGGGGGGGCCTACGAGCAGTACTTC. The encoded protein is CASSPQGGAYEQYF.

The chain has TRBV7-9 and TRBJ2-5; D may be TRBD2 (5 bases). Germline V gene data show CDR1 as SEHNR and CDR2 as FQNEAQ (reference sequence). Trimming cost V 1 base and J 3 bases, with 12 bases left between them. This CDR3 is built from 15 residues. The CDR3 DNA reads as TGTGCCAGCAGCTTAGGCGCGGGTGAGAAAGAGACCCAGTACTTC. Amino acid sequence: CASSLGAGEKETQYF.

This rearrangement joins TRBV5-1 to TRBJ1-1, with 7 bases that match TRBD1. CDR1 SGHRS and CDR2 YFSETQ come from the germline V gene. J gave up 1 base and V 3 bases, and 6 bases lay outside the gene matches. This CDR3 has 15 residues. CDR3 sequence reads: CASSYLTGQNTEAFF. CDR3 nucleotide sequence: TGCGCCAGCAGCTACCTGACAGGGCAGAACACTGAAGCTTTCTTT.

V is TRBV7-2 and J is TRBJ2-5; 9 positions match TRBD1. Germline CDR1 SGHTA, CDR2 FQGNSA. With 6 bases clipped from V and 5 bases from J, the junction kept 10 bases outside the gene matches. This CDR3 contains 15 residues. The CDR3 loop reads CASRPAGTGSETQYF. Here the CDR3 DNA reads TGTGCCAGCAGGCCCGCCGGGACAGGGTCTGAGACCCAGTACTTC. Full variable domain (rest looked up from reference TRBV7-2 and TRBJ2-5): GAGVSQSPSNKVTEKGKDVELRCDPISGHTALYWYRQSLGQGLEFLIYFQGNSAPDKSGLPSDRFSAERTGGSVSTLTIQRTQQEDSAVYLCASRPAGTGSETQYFGPGTRLLVL.

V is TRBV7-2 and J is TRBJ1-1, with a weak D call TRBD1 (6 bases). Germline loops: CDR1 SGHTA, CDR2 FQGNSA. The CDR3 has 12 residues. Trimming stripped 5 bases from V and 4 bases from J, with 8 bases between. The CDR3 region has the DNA TGTGCCAGCAGCCGGGACATCACTGAAGCTTTCTTT. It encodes CASSRDITEAFF.

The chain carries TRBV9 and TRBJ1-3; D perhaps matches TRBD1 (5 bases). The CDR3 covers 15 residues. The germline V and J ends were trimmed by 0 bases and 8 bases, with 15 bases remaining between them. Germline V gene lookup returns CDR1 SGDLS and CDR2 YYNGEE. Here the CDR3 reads CASSVDGGLRDTIYF. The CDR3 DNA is TGTGCCAGCAGCGTAGACGGGGGATTGCGGGACACCATATATTTT.

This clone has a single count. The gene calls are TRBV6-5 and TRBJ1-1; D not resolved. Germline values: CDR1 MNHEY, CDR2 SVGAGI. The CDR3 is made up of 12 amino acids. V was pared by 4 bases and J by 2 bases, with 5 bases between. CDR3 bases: TGTGCCAGCAGTTCAGGAAACACTGAAGCTTTCTTT. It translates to CASSSGNTEAFF.

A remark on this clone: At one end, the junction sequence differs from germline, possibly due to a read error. CDR3 amino acids: CASSLYLRGGGGTDTQYF. The CDR3 nucleotides read TGTGCCAGCAGCTTATACCTCCGAGGGGGGGGTGGCACAGATACGCAGTATTTT. J is TRBJ2-3 and V is TRBV27, with TRBD2 as a possible D gene (7 bases). CDR3 size: 18 residues. Germline V gene sequence: CDR1 MNHEY, CDR2 SMNVEV (reference sequence).

The CDR3 nucleotides read TGTGCCAGCAGCCTTCTCATAGGTCCCAATCAGCCCCAGCATTTT. Its protein product is CASSLLIGPNQPQHF. The chain recombines TRBV7-2 with TRBJ1-5; D gene ambiguous. The CDR3 covers 15 residues. V was trimmed by 5 bases and J by 3 bases, leaving 14 bases between them. Germline V gene sequence: CDR1 SGHTA, CDR2 FQGNSA.

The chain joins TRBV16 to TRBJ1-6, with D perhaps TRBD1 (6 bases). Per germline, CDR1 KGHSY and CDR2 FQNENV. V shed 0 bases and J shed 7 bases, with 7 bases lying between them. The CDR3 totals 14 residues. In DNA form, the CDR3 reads TGTGCCAGCAGCCAATCTAGGGGGAATTCACCCCTCCACTTT. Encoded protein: CASSQSRGNSPLHF.

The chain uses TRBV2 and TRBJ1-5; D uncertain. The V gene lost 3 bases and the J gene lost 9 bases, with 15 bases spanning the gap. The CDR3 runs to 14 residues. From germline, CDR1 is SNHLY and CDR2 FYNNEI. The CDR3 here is CASSDEGRLRPQHF. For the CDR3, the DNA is TGTGCCAGCAGTGATGAGGGCCGGTTAAGGCCCCAGCATTTT. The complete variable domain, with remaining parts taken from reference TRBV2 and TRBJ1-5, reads EPEVTQTPSHQVTQMGQEVILRCVPISNHLYFYWYRQILGQKVEFLVSFYNNEISEKSEIFDDQFSVERPDGSNFTLKIRSTKLEDSAMYFCASSDEGRLRPQHFGDGTRLSIL.

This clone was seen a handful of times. CDR3 residues: CASGDGSYEQYF. The DNA for the CDR3 is TGTGCCAGCGGGGACGGCTCCTACGAGCAGTACTTC. The chain joins TRBV7-9 to TRBJ2-7; D is possibly TRBD1 or TRBD2 (5 bases each). The V gene lost 8 bases and the J gene lost 0 bases, with 8 bases spanning the gap. Per germline, CDR1 SEHNR and CDR2 FQNEAQ (reference sequence). The CDR3 totals 12 residues.

CDR3 sequence (DNA): TGTGCCAGCAGCCCCGTGGGGGGCAAGTTTTATACGCAGTATTTT. This encodes CASSPVGGKFYTQYF. The chain employs TRBV7-2 and TRBJ2-3; D possibly uses TRBD1 or TRBD2 (6 bases each). Between the trimmed V and J ends, which lost 5 bases and 7 bases, there was a span of 19 bases. The CDR3 covers 15 residues. Germline V CDR1 and CDR2: SGHTA, FQGNSA.

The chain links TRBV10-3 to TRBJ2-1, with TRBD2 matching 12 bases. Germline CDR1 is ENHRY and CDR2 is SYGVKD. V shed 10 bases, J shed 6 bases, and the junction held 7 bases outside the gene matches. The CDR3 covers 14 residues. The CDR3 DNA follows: TGTGCCACCTTAAGACTAGCGGGAGCCAATGAGCAGTTCTTC. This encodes CATLRLAGANEQFF.

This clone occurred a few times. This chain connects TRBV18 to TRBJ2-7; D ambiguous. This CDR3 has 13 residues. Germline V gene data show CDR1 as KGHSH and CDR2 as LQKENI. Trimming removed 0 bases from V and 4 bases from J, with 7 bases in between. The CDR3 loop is CASSPPRRYEQYF. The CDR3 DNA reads TGTGCCAGCTCACCACCCCGAAGATACGAGCAGTACTTC.

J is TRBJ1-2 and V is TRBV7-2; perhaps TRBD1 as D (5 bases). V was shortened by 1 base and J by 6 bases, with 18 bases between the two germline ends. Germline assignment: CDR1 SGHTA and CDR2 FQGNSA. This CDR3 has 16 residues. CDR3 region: CASSLGWAGLQDGYTF. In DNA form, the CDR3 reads TGTGCCAGCAGCTTAGGCTGGGCAGGGCTCCAGGATGGCTACACCTTC.